The 28 T cell receptor beta chains in this list originate from one sample, sequenced in a study of T cell clusters in autoimmune cytopenias. TRB amplification used approximately 250 ng of peripheral blood genomic DNA. Multiplex touch-down PCR amplified TRB using TRB-A and TRB-B pools in one tube. TCRdb re-called the multiplex PCR reads and catalogs CDR3 proteins one per entry, DNA excluded. This table lists approximately 11,000 distinct CDR3 sequences. The same sample was also used in a study of T cell repertoires in aging, cancer and after chemotherapy.

Sequenced: peripheral blood. Every receptor here comes from a human donor in good health.

The chain joins TRBV25-1 to TRBJ2-7; the TRBD2 assignment by TCRdb is unverifiable without DNA. Per the germline V gene, CDR1 is MGHDK and CDR2 is SYGVNS. CDR3 length equals 14 residues. The CDR3: CASSLAGGPYEQYF.

The V gene is TRBV15, the J gene TRBJ1-5. The CDR3 runs to 12 residues. Germline V gives CDR1 LNHNV, CDR2 YYDKDF (reference sequence). The chain's CDR3 is CAASRDQGFQHF.

This chain links TRBV27 with TRBJ1-5. Per germline, CDR1 MNHEY and CDR2 SMNVEV (reference sequence). This CDR3 comprises 14 residues. Here the CDR3 reads CASSMTAVGQPQHF.

This clonotype is called medium-sized (0.01 to 0.1%) based on its frequency. The genes are TRBV19 and TRBJ1-3; as DNA is missing, the TRBD1 call by TCRdb cannot be tested. Germline CDR1 reads LNHDA; CDR2 reads SQIVND (reference sequence). The CDR3 is 16 amino acids. Here the CDR3 reads CASTRPQGISGNTIYF.

This rearrangement joins TRBV5-1 to TRBJ2-3; TCRdb reports TRBD2, a call that lacks DNA to check it against. The length of the CDR3 is 16 residues. Germline CDR1 SGHRS, CDR2 YFSETQ. The CDR3 sequence: CASTQGASPFTDTQYF.

The chain has TRBV7-2 and TRBJ1-1. From germline, CDR1 is SGHTA and CDR2 FQGNSA. This CDR3 has 14 residues. CDR3 in amino acids: CASSPPQGGTEAFF.

The chain recombines TRBV12-3 or TRBV12-4 with TRBJ2-7; TCRdb's assignment of TRBD1 cannot be checked, as there is no DNA. CDR3 size: 14 residues. The CDR3 protein is CASRDRDRPYEQYF.

According to its frequency, this clonotype is medium-sized. V is TRBV6-5 and J is TRBJ2-7; TCRdb picks TRBD1, but there is no DNA to check that call. The germline gives CDR1 MNHEY, CDR2 SVGAGI. The CDR3 consists of 14 residues. The CDR3 sequence: CASSLTGVSYEQYF.

The chain has TRBV7-2 and TRBJ2-3. CDR1 is SGHTA and CDR2 is FQGNSA in the germline V gene. This CDR3 region has 14 residues. The CDR3 loop reads CASSLAGSTDTQYF.

Here the CDR3 reads CASSPRGLAGVRETQYF. This sequence joins TRBV7-9 and TRBJ2-5; TCRdb's D call, TRBD2, is unchecked because there is no DNA. The V gene's germline CDR1 is SEHNR and CDR2 FQNEAQ (reference sequence). This CDR3 region has 17 residues.

This clonotype is classed as medium-sized by frequency. The chain carries TRBV7-2 and TRBJ2-5; there is no DNA to check the TCRdb D call of TRBD1. The CDR3 consists of 13 residues. Germline CDR1 is SGHTA and CDR2 is FQGNSA. CDR3: CASSPGGGETQYF. The full variable domain, its missing parts supplied by reference TRBV7-2 and TRBJ2-5, is GAGVSQSPSNKVTEKGKDVELRCDPISGHTALYWYRQSLGQGLEFLIYFQGNSAPDKSGLPSDRFSAERTGGSVSTLTIQRTQQEDSAVYLCASSPGGGETQYFGPGTRLLVL.

This chain uses TRBV5-6 with TRBJ2-3. The CDR3 runs 12 residues. Germline CDR1 SGHDT, CDR2 YYEEEE. CDR3 in amino acids: CASSWDRDTQYF.

The chain couples TRBV10-1 to TRBJ2-7; TCRdb's D call of TRBD1 is untestable without DNA. This CDR3 is built from 15 residues. CDR1 and CDR2 (germline): WNHNN, SYGVQD (reference sequence). The CDR3: CASSSSGVGAYEQYF.

This clonotype counts as medium-sized by frequency. The CDR3 loop is CASSNGQETQYF. V gene TRBV19 combines with J gene TRBJ2-5. The CDR3 has 12 residues. Germline loops: CDR1 LNHDA, CDR2 SQIVND (reference sequence).

This clonotype is identified as medium-sized from frequency. The chain recombines TRBV5-5 with TRBJ2-7; TCRdb designates TRBD1, a call that cannot be tested without DNA. Germline-derived CDR1 and CDR2 are SGHKS and YYEKEE (reference sequence). This CDR3 has 16 amino acids. This CDR3 reads CASSLTPGQMVYEQYF. The variable domain in full, with the rest retrieved from reference TRBV5-5 and TRBJ2-7, is DAGVTQSPTHLIKTRGQQVTLRCSPISGHKSVSWYQQVLGQGPQFIFQYYEKEERGRGNFPDRFSARQFPNYSSELNVNALLLGDSALYLCASSLTPGQMVYEQYFGPGTRLTVT.

The CDR3 sequence: CASSFPPKTYEQYF. The chain links TRBV28 to TRBJ2-7; without DNA, the TCRdb call of TRBD2 cannot be checked. Germline values: CDR1 MDHEN, CDR2 SYDVKM. This CDR3 region has 14 residues.

This chain links TRBV7-2 with TRBJ1-1. The length of the CDR3 is 13 residues. Looked up from germline, CDR1 is SGHTA and CDR2 is FQGNSA. CDR3 protein: CASSLVEWTEAFF.

This clonotype counts as medium-sized by frequency. The rearrangement links TRBV19 to TRBJ1-6; as DNA is missing, the TRBD1 call by TCRdb cannot be tested. Germline V gene data show CDR1 as LNHDA and CDR2 as SQIVND (reference sequence). The CDR3 has 14 amino acids. The CDR3: CASSRDRVGSPLHF.

The J gene is TRBJ2-3, the V gene TRBV7-9; the D call from TCRdb, TRBD1, cannot be confirmed without DNA. CDR1 is SEHNR, CDR2 FQNEAQ, per germline (reference sequence). The length of the CDR3 is 14 residues. CDR3 sequence: CASSIDRETDTQYF.

The V call is TRBV27, the J call TRBJ2-3; TCRdb's D gene call, TRBD1, goes unchecked for lack of DNA. Germline values: CDR1 MNHEY, CDR2 SMNVEV (reference sequence). This CDR3 comprises 12 residues. This CDR3 is CASVGGRYTQYF.

Measured by frequency, this clonotype is medium-sized. The CDR3 here is CASTLWPTGELFF. The chain has TRBV6-1 and TRBJ2-2. Germline CDR1 and CDR2: MNHNS and SASEGT. The CDR3 spans 13 residues.

The V and J genes are TRBV19 and TRBJ2-1. Germline lookup yields CDR1 LNHDA and CDR2 SQIVND (reference sequence). CDR3 length equals 15 residues. CDR3 region: CASSIGQSSYNEQFF.

Judged by frequency, this clonotype is medium-sized. The V gene is TRBV6-1, the J gene TRBJ2-7. Per the germline V gene, CDR1 is MNHNS and CDR2 is SASEGT. This CDR3 has 12 residues. The CDR3 protein is CASSESSYEQYF.

V is TRBV6-5 and J is TRBJ1-6; the D call of TRBD1 rests on TCRdb alone, since no DNA is present to check it. Per germline, CDR1 MNHEY and CDR2 SVGAGI. The CDR3 spans 15 residues. The CDR3 loop reads CASREGQGHRVTLHF.

This chain joins TRBV5-6 and TRBJ2-1. CDR1 and CDR2 (germline): SGHDT, YYEEEE. The CDR3 has 15 residues. CDR3 sequence: CASSLGQAGHNEQFF.

This chain connects TRBV20-1 to TRBJ1-5; the D call of TRBD1 rests on TCRdb alone, since no DNA is present to check it. CDR1 is DFQATT, CDR2 SNEGSKA, per germline (reference sequence). The CDR3 loop spans 14 amino acids. The CDR3 sequence: CSARVDSSNQPQHF.

The gene calls are TRBV24-1 and TRBJ1-3; TCRdb selects TRBD1, and the lack of DNA leaves this call unchecked. The CDR3 sequence is 15 residues long. From germline, CDR1 is KGHDR and CDR2 SFDVKD. The chain's CDR3 is CATSDSRTGGNTIYF.

V gene TRBV7-6 combines with J gene TRBJ2-5; TCRdb indicates TRBD1, and absent DNA this call remains unverified. The V gene's germline CDR1 is SGHVS and CDR2 FNYEAQ. The CDR3 loop spans 15 amino acids. CDR3 region: CASSGLGGTGETQYF.